This section outlines one TCR beta chain sequence together with its context. Antigen unknown. The data derive from a study of cytomegalovirus exposure and HLA in healthy donors. Study context: Earlier sequencing of some 180 million T cells yielded around 100 million unique TCR beta sequences.

V shed 1 base and J shed 8 bases, with 11 bases lying between them. Germline V gene sequence: CDR1 SQVTM, CDR2 ANQGSEA. The CDR3 length is 12 residues. PCR employed 60 Vbeta and 13 Jbeta primers. TCRdb keeps only in-frame clones here, not all; method: immunoSEQ multiplex PCR. The table has some 250,000 clones, more than 75% seen once; the top ten hold 5.4%. Whole-study findings and limits: Accurate predictions that matched the HLA-A and HLA-B alleles of most subjects were reportedly made from TCR beta sequences. Most TCR sequences were rare, but some public TCRs occurred in many donors.

The sequence was obtained from a woman aged 40 to 50 in good health and CMV-seropositive. The rearrangement links TRBV29-1 to TRBJ1-2, with D maybe TRBD1 (6 bases). The specimen sequenced was PBMCs. The DNA of the CDR3 is TGCAGCGTTGAAGGGCAGGGGATAGGCTACACCTTC. Amino acid sequence: CSVEGQGIGYTF.